The 31 T cell receptor beta chains presented below share a single source sample, sequenced in a study of PD-L1 blockade in urothelial cancer. Here immunoSEQ multiplex PCR was the method, and the copy in TCRdb shows in-frame clones only, minus some. Among about 30,000 clones, 84% were seen once, and the ten largest hold approximately 3%. Documented time point: peripheral blood 6 weeks after treatment start. This specimen consisted of PBMCs, obtained around atezolizumab (anti-PD-L1) treatment. These TCRs come from a man aged 70-80 years with urothelial cancer.

V is TRBV27 and J is TRBJ1-1; TRBD1 is a possible D gene (5 bases). Germline V CDR1 and CDR2: MNHEY, SMNVEV (reference sequence). V lost 4 bases, J lost 10 bases, and 16 bases lay in between. The CDR3 length is 13 residues. The CDR3 spells CASSSNRQSRAFF. The CDR3 DNA sequence: TGTGCCAGCAGTTCGAACCGACAGTCGCGAGCTTTCTTT.

The chain is built from TRBV14 and TRBJ1-1; 8 bases map to TRBD1. V shed 4 bases and J 4 bases; nucleotides not matched to a gene: 2. CDR1 and CDR2 from the germline V gene are SGHDN and FVKESK. This CDR3 region has 13 residues. The CDR3 sequence is CASSPQGATEAFF. The DNA of the CDR3 is TGTGCCAGCAGCCCGCAGGGGGCCACTGAAGCTTTCTTT.

V is TRBV4-1 and J is TRBJ2-5, with D possibly matching TRBD2 (5 bases). The J call may be mistaken, given a closer DNA end match to TRBJ2-7. Germline lookup yields CDR1 MGHRA and CDR2 YSYEKL. This CDR3 is 17 amino acids long. CDR3 region: CASSQPRVPLTTYEQYF. The CDR3 DNA sequence: TGCGCCAGCAGCCAACCTAGGGTGCCCTTGACTACCTACGAGCAGTACTTC.

The chain is built from TRBV6-1 and TRBJ1-2; 11 nucleotides line up with TRBD1. V trimming: 3 bases; J trimming: 11 bases; junction bases outside the gene matches: 5. The CDR3 spans 13 residues. The germline gives CDR1 MNHNS, CDR2 SASEGT. The DNA for the CDR3 is TGTGCCAGCAGTGAGCGGACAGGGGGCGGTTACACCTTC. Protein: CASSERTGGGYTF.

V is TRBV29-1 and J is TRBJ2-3, with D perhaps matching TRBD2 (7 bases). The germline V gene has CDR1 SQVTM and CDR2 ANQGSEA. V was clipped by 6 bases and J by 3 bases, with 13 bases between them. This CDR3 comprises 13 residues. The CDR3 reads CSVAKGGTDTQYF. The DNA of the CDR3 is TGCAGCGTGGCTAAGGGGGGGACAGATACGCAGTATTTT.

This sequence joins TRBV5-4 and TRBJ1-2; D is ambiguous. This CDR3 comprises 14 residues. The V end lost 0 bases, the J end lost 6 bases, and 12 bases lay between the germline ends. CDR1 and CDR2 (germline): SGHNT, YYREEE (reference sequence). CDR3 residues: CASSLAQLSNGYTF. The CDR3 nucleotides read TGTGCCAGCAGCTTGGCACAGCTAAGTAATGGCTACACCTTC.

The chain links TRBV19 to TRBJ1-6, with D perhaps TRBD1 (6 bases). Germline CDR1 is LNHDA and CDR2 is SQIVND (reference sequence). CDR3 length: 15 residues. The V gene lost 4 bases and the J gene lost 5 bases, with 12 bases spanning the gap. CDR3 protein: CASSTGQTDNSPLHF. The CDR3 nucleotides are TGTGCCAGTAGTACCGGACAGACAGATAATTCACCCCTCCACTTT.

This clone rates as medium-sized (0.01 to 0.1%). CDR3 protein: CASSLDQYNSPLHF. CDR3 nucleotides: TGCGCCAGCAGCTTGGACCAGTATAATTCACCCCTCCACTTT. J is TRBJ1-6 and V is TRBV5-1; D remains ambiguous. Trimming removed 0 bases from V and 4 bases from J, with 5 bases in between. The CDR3 consists of 14 residues. CDR1 and CDR2 from the germline V gene are SGHRS and YFSETQ.

The J gene is TRBJ2-5, the V gene TRBV5-4; 7 bases agree with TRBD1. This CDR3 region has 16 residues. The trim removed 0 bases at V and 1 base at J, leaving 6 bases unmatched. The germline V gene encodes CDR1 SGHNT and CDR2 YYREEE (reference sequence). The CDR3 nucleotides are TGTGCCAGCAGCTTGGAATTACGGGACAGCCAAGAGACCCAGTACTTC. It specifies CASSLELRDSQETQYF.

This clone was seen only once. This chain joins TRBV10-3 and TRBJ1-1; 9 bases agree with TRBD1. The germline V gene has CDR1 ENHRY and CDR2 SYGVKD. J was trimmed by 5 bases and V by 5 bases; bases with no gene match: 9. CDR3 length equals 15 residues. The CDR3 nucleotides are TGTGCCATCAGTTCAGTAGGACAGGGGCCGACTGAAGCTTTCTTT. Translated, it gives CAISSVGQGPTEAFF.

This rearrangement joins TRBV4-3 to TRBJ2-1; 9 nucleotides agree with TRBD2. The CDR3 length is 17 residues. The J segment lost 4 bases and the V segment lost 0 bases, leaving 7 bases of the junction unmatched. CDR1 LGHNA and CDR2 YSLEER come from the germline V gene. The CDR3 nucleotides read TGCGCCAGCAGCCAAGATTTACTAGCGGGTACTTACAATGAGCAGTTCTTC. Residues: CASSQDLLAGTYNEQFF.

The chain couples TRBV9 to TRBJ1-1, with D perhaps TRBD1 (6 bases). This CDR3 is 15 amino acids long. Germline loops: CDR1 SGDLS, CDR2 YYNGEE. V lost 3 bases to trimming and J lost 4 bases, with 16 bases between them. The CDR3 DNA sequence: TGTGCCAGCAGCGCGGGGAGGGGGGCGGGCACTGAAGCTTTCTTT. Its translation: CASSAGRGAGTEAFF.

This clone appeared a single time. The J gene is TRBJ1-6, the V gene TRBV7-6; D might be TRBD1 (6 bases). V was pared by 6 bases and J by 10 bases, with 13 bases between. Germline-derived CDR1 and CDR2 are SGHVS and FNYEAQ. The CDR3 is made up of 13 amino acids. DNA of the CDR3: TGTGCCAGCAGTCAACAGGGTCAGTCACCCCTCCACTTT. It encodes CASSQQGQSPLHF.

This clone was seen only once. The V gene is TRBV25-1, the J gene TRBJ1-4; D unresolved. Trimming removed 5 bases at V and 4 bases at J, with 14 bases between. This CDR3 spans 15 amino acids. Per germline, CDR1 MGHDK and CDR2 SYGVNS. This CDR3 reads CASSPPRAFNEKLFF. CDR3 sequence (DNA): TGTGCCAGCAGTCCTCCGCGAGCCTTTAATGAAAAACTGTTTTTT.

This chain connects TRBV5-1 to TRBJ1-1, with 7 bases aligning to TRBD1. Germline values: CDR1 SGHRS, CDR2 YFSETQ. The CDR3 is made up of 17 amino acids. With 4 bases clipped from V and 2 bases from J, the junction kept 14 bases outside the gene matches. The CDR3 bases are TGCGCCAGCAGCGTTGACAGGGATTGGGTACCAAACACTGAAGCTTTCTTT. Protein: CASSVDRDWVPNTEAFF.

This chain connects TRBV21-1 to TRBJ2-7; no DNA check was done on the table's D call, TRBD1. TRBV21-1 is listed as a pseudogene. The CDR3 is made up of 16 amino acids. DNA of the CDR3: TGTGCCAGCAGCAAGGAGGAAACAGGGGGCTTGGACGAGCAGTACTTC. It translates to CASSKEETGGLDEQYF.

V gene TRBV7-2 combines with J gene TRBJ2-1, with 8 bases that match TRBD2. The J segment lost 10 bases and the V segment lost 5 bases, leaving 4 bases of the junction unmatched. This CDR3 has 12 residues. Germline V CDR1 and CDR2: SGHTA, FQGNSA. CDR3 sequence: CASSQTSGEQFF. The CDR3 region has the DNA TGTGCCAGCAGCCAAACTAGCGGAGAGCAGTTCTTC.

This chain uses TRBV30 with TRBJ1-5; 7 nucleotides align to TRBD1. In germline, CDR1 is GTSNPN, CDR2 SVGIG (reference sequence). Germline trimming cut 3 bases from V and 2 bases from J; bases unmatched to any gene: 4. The length of the CDR3 is 14 residues. The CDR3 sequence: CAWRTGVGNQPQHF. DNA of the CDR3: TGTGCCTGGAGAACAGGGGTAGGCAATCAGCCCCAGCATTTT. Combining the CDR3 with reference TRBV30 and TRBJ1-5 gives the whole variable domain SQTIHQWPATLVQPVGSPLSLECTVEGTSNPNLYWYRQAAGRGLQLLFYSVGIGQISSEVPQNLSASRPQDRQFILSSKKLLLSDSGFYLCAWRTGVGNQPQHFGDGTRLSIL.

J is TRBJ1-5 and V is TRBV6-5; 7 nucleotides agree with TRBD1. Looked up from germline, CDR1 is MNHEY and CDR2 is SVGAGI. Trimming took 7 bases from V and 1 from J; bases not matched to a gene: 4. This CDR3 contains 14 residues. CDR3: CASKTGASNQPQHF. Written as DNA, the CDR3 is TGTGCCAGCAAAACAGGGGCCAGCAATCAGCCCCAGCATTTT.

This clone is a singleton in its sample. CDR3 sequence reads: CASSQDLTGRTGEQYF. CDR3 nucleotide sequence: TGCGCCAGCAGCCAAGATCTGACAGGGAGAACGGGCGAGCAGTACTTC. The V call is TRBV4-3, the J call TRBJ2-7; 7 bases align to TRBD1. Germline assignment: CDR1 LGHNA and CDR2 YSLEER. Trimming at V came to 0 bases and at J to 6 bases, leaving 11 bases not matched to a gene. The CDR3 contains 16 residues.

V usage is TRBV10-3 and J usage is TRBJ1-3; possible D gene TRBD1, 5 bases. The germline V gene encodes CDR1 ENHRY and CDR2 SYGVKD. This CDR3 spans 14 amino acids. The V and J ends lost 3 bases and 3 bases respectively, with 9 bases between them. CDR3 DNA sequence: TGTGCCATCAGTGATGGTCAGGGTGGAAACACCATATATTTT. This codes for CAISDGQGGNTIYF.

V and J are TRBV4-2 and TRBJ2-1; possible D gene TRBD2, 6 bases. V lost 0 bases and J lost 0, with 15 bases in between. The CDR3 length is 18 residues. Looked up from germline, CDR1 is LGHNA and CDR2 is YNFKEQ. The CDR3 DNA reads as TGTGCCAGCAGCCAAGATCCGGCGGGACTTGGCTCCTACAATGAGCAGTTCTTC. The encoded protein is CASSQDPAGLGSYNEQFF.

The V and J genes are TRBV30 and TRBJ1-1, with a weak D call TRBD1 (6 bases). V was clipped by 2 bases and J by 5 bases, with 9 bases between them. The V gene's germline CDR1 is GTSNPN and CDR2 SVGIG (reference sequence). This CDR3 has 12 amino acids. In nucleotides, the CDR3 is TGTGCCTGGAGTCAGGGGTGGACTGAAGCTTTCTTT. It yields the protein CAWSQGWTEAFF.

CDR3 sequence: CASSLDSLNGYTF. The CDR3 DNA follows: TGTGCCAGCAGTCTCGACAGCCTCAACGGCTACACCTTC. This rearrangement joins TRBV6-6 to TRBJ1-2, with D tentatively TRBD1 (5 bases). CDR3 length: 13 amino acids. V was pared by 5 bases and J by 8 bases, with 15 bases between. CDR1 is MNHNY, CDR2 SVGAGI, per germline (reference sequence).

Only a few counts were recorded for this clone. CDR3 region: CASSLSAGAHEQYF. CDR3 in DNA: TGTGCCAGCAGCTTGTCAGCAGGGGCCCACGAGCAGTACTTC. V gene TRBV5-4 combines with J gene TRBJ2-7, with TRBD1 as a possible D gene (6 bases). V shed 1 base and J shed 5 bases, with 13 bases lying between them. Germline V gives CDR1 SGHNT, CDR2 YYREEE (reference sequence). This CDR3 is 14 amino acids long.

The rearrangement links TRBV7-9 to TRBJ2-1; D unclear. V lost 7 bases, J lost 5 bases, and 18 bases lay in between. Germline V lookup: CDR1 SEHNR, CDR2 FQNEAQ (reference sequence). CDR3 length: 15 residues. CDR3 sequence (DNA): TGTGCCAGCACCCATACGGCCTCTCGGGACAATGAGCAGTTCTTC. It encodes CASTHTASRDNEQFF.

J is TRBJ1-2 and V is TRBV9; TRBD1 aligns across 10 bases. Germline CDR1 reads SGDLS; CDR2 reads YYNGEE. Trimming took 5 bases from V and 2 from J; bases not matched to a gene: 3. The CDR3 spans 14 residues. The CDR3 loop is CASSRQGANYGYTF. The CDR3 nucleotides are TGTGCCAGCAGTAGACAGGGGGCAAACTATGGCTACACCTTC.

This clone was recorded only once. This chain connects TRBV5-1 to TRBJ2-1; 8 bases fit TRBD1. V was pared by 4 bases and J by 7 bases, with 16 bases of the junction left unmatched. CDR3 length: 17 residues. Germline values: CDR1 SGHRS, CDR2 YFSETQ. This CDR3 reads CASSGRTGTGTRNEQFF. The CDR3 region has the DNA TGCGCCAGCAGCGGACGAACCGGGACAGGAACGAGGAATGAGCAGTTCTTC.

The V gene is TRBV7-9, the J gene TRBJ2-7; 7 nucleotides align to TRBD2. The CDR3 extends over 16 amino acids. V lost 2 bases and J lost 2; bases outside the gene matches: 9. Germline loops: CDR1 SEHNR, CDR2 FQNEAQ (reference sequence). CDR3 loop: CASSLNNLAGPYEQYF. The CDR3 nucleotides read TGTGCCAGCAGCTTAAACAACTTAGCGGGCCCCTACGAGCAGTACTTC.

The chain combines TRBV27 with TRBJ2-2, with 9 bases lining up with TRBD2. V was clipped by 6 bases and J by 1 base; unmatched bases: 12. The CDR3 sequence is 18 residues long. The germline gives CDR1 MNHEY, CDR2 SMNVEV (reference sequence). The CDR3 sequence is CASSLIPRLAENTGELFF. The CDR3 DNA follows: TGTGCCAGCAGCCTAATTCCCCGACTAGCGGAGAACACCGGGGAGCTGTTTTTT.

This clone came up a few times. CDR3 sequence (DNA): TGTGCCACCAGCAGATCCCGGGTGACAGATACGCAGTATTTT. The encoded protein is CATSRSRVTDTQYF. The gene calls are TRBV15 and TRBJ2-3; D is undetermined. The V end lost 2 bases, the J end lost 3 bases, and 9 bases lay between the germline ends. The CDR3 covers 14 residues. The germline gives CDR1 LNHNV, CDR2 YYDKDF (reference sequence).